A single T cell receptor (beta chain) is shown here with its context. What it recognizes is unknown. The V end was cut by 4 bases, the J end by 6 bases, with 15 bases between. This CDR3 region has 14 residues. Germline CDR1 reads SGHRS; CDR2 reads YFSETQ. These data come from a study of T cells in localized non-small cell lung cancer. Study results and caveats: Because only a single region of the tumor was sequenced, heterogeneity remains possible.

The assay was immunoSEQ multiplex PCR, and TCRdb's table has in-frame clones only and misses some. The sample lists some 25,000 clones; 88% were seen once. This chain links TRBV5-1 with TRBJ2-3; D unclear. The sequencing here drew on PBMCs, taken before any cancer treatment. The sequence was collected from a man between 40 and 70 years old with stage II lung adenocarcinoma. CDR3 DNA sequence: TGCGCCAGCAGCCCACGGGTGGGGATCGATACGCAGTATTTT. As protein: CASSPRVGIDTQYF.